A selection of T cell receptor beta chains follows, all from one sample in a study of blood T cells in healthy people across ages. In TCRdb, the 5' RACE reads were re-called with MiXCR into one record per CDR3 protein. This table holds about 930,000 distinct CDR3 sequences, 25% to 30% found once. The same sample was also used in a study of T cells of mothers and their children.

The sample was blood. The receptors stem from a woman in her thirties or forties in good health. Both conserved end residues are part of each CDR3. D genes are given only for firm matches. Expanded clones get a size class; other rows say once, few or many, or leave the size out.

clone size	V gene	J gene	D gene	CDR3 protein	CDR3 DNA
few	TRBV4-3	TRBJ1-2	.	CASSPTEGNYGYTF	TGCGCCAGCAGCCCCACGGAGGGAAACTATGGCTACACCTTC
few	TRBV7-3	TRBJ2-2	.	CASSLQKGTGELFF	TGTGCCAGCAGCTTACAAAAGGGCACCGGGGAGCTGTTTTTT
many	TRBV5-5	TRBJ2-7	TRBD2	CASSLTQGLAGGREQYF	TGTGCCAGTAGCTTGACCCAAGGACTAGCGGGGGGGCGTGAGCAGTACTTC
few	TRBV12-3/TRBV12-4	TRBJ1-5	.	CASSFSGERNQPQHF	TGTGCCAGCAGCTTTTCGGGGGAGCGCAATCAGCCCCAGCATTTT
.	TRBV6-5	TRBJ2-3	TRBD2	CASVRGGTDTQYF	TGTGCCAGCGTCCGGGGGGGGACAGATACGCAGTATTTT
.	TRBV6-1	TRBJ1-5	.	CASSSDGGNQPQHF	TGTGCCAGCAGCTCCGATGGGGGGAATCAGCCCCAGCATTTT
many	TRBV10-3	TRBJ2-7	.	CAIRGDTYEQYF	TGTGCCATCAGGGGGGATACCTACGAGCAGTACTTC
.	TRBV30	TRBJ1-2	.	CAWSVSSGGQYGYTF	TGTGCCTGGAGTGTATCCTCGGGTGGACAGTATGGCTACACCTTC
many	TRBV20-1	TRBJ2-7	TRBD2	CSAAGTSSYEQYF	TGCAGTGCCGCCGGGACTAGCTCCTACGAGCAGTACTTC
.	TRBV5-1	TRBJ2-1	TRBD2	CASSPPTSVGEQFF	TGCGCCAGCAGCCCGCCCACTAGCGTGGGTGAGCAGTTCTTC
.	TRBV5-1	TRBJ1-1	.	CASSLAPGARNTEAFF	TGCGCCAGCAGCTTGGCCCCTGGGGCCCGGAACACTGAAGCTTTCTTT
.	TRBV6-1	TRBJ2-1	.	CASSAGAMDEQFF	TGTGCCAGCAGTGCGGGCGCGATGGATGAGCAGTTCTTC
.	TRBV6-5	TRBJ2-3	.	CASSSSPTSFTVYTQYF	TGTGCCAGCAGTTCCTCCCCAACGTCGTTTACGGTTTATACGCAGTATTTT
.	TRBV27	TRBJ2-3	.	CVSSFVPTDTQYF	TGTGTCAGCAGTTTTGTCCCCACAGATACGCAGTATTTT
many	TRBV29-1	TRBJ2-3	.	CSVRTGSSTDTQYF	TGCAGCGTGAGGACTGGATCTAGCACAGATACGCAGTATTTT
many	TRBV12-3/TRBV12-4	TRBJ2-1	.	CTSSFMDEQFF	TGTACCAGCAGTTTTATGGATGAGCAGTTCTTC
few	TRBV7-2	TRBJ2-1	.	CASSQGTFSEQFF	TGTGCCAGCAGCCAAGGGACATTCAGTGAGCAGTTCTTC
few	TRBV5-8	TRBJ2-2	TRBD1	CASSRTGGIFRTGELFF	TGTGCCAGCAGCCGGACAGGGGGCATATTTCGCACCGGGGAGCTGTTTTTT
many	TRBV9	TRBJ2-5	.	CASSVAQYQETQYF	TGTGCCAGCAGCGTAGCTCAGTACCAAGAGACCCAGTACTTC
few	TRBV7-6	TRBJ1-2	.	CASSAVGGLNNYGYTF	TGTGCCAGCAGTGCGGTCGGGGGGCTGAACAACTATGGCTACACCTTC